This T cell receptor beta chain is from a study of blood T cell repertoires in COVID-19. About the research overall: Samples of COVID-19 (acute and convalescent) were obtained from the United States, Italy and Spain. PBMCs, B-cell-depleted T cells, or T cells provided the cDNA or gDNA that made up the material.

Authors' methods: Quantification of nucleated cells was approximated via reference gene primer amplification. Sequenced by immunoSEQ multiplex PCR; TCRdb stores in-frame clones only, minus some. Clonal size and the V and J genes are those of that table, whereas D and trimming came from the DNA. Here the sample spans roughly 80,000 clones, over 80% being singletons. The V gene's germline CDR1 is MDHEN and CDR2 SYDVKM. The V gene end was trimmed by 8 bases and the J gene end by 11 bases; junction bases not matched to a gene: 10. This CDR3 has 14 residues. This clone was counted between two and nine times.

The TCR comes from an elderly woman with acute or convalescent COVID-19. The rearrangement links TRBV28 to TRBJ2-1; TRBD2 matches 12 bases. Sequencing input: peripheral blood. The CDR3 DNA sequence: TGTGCCAGCCTGCGCCGACTAGCGGGAGACAAGCAGTTCTTC. Translation: CASLRRLAGDKQFF.